These 29 T cell receptor beta chains were all obtained from the same sample, sequenced in a study of CD8 T cells in ankylosing spondylitis. Study-wide results and limits: Ankylosing spondylitis blood seemed to carry a telltale TCR beta motif made of several highly homologous variants.

One entry per CDR3 protein results from TCRdb running MiXCR on the 5' RACE reads. The table records under 550,000 distinct CDR3 sequences, about 24% of them present only once. Antigens of these TCRs are unknown. The sample comprised blood, either unsorted or a sorted T cell fraction (not recorded which). The receptors derive from a male donor with ankylosing spondylitis.

V gene TRBV24-1 combines with J gene TRBJ1-2, with D possibly matching TRBD1 (5 bases). This CDR3 is 13 amino acids long. With 4 bases removed from V and 5 bases from J, the gap between germline ends came to 10 bases. Per the germline V gene, CDR1 is KGHDR and CDR2 is SFDVKD. CDR3 bases: TGTGCCACCAGTGACCGGGACGGATATGGCTACACCTTC. This translates into CATSDRDGYGYTF.

The chain couples TRBV5-1 to TRBJ2-2; possible D gene TRBD1, 7 bases. Germline lookup yields CDR1 SGHRS and CDR2 YFSETQ. V lost 3 bases to trimming and J lost 4 bases, with 13 bases between them. The CDR3 is 15 residues long. CDR3 DNA: TGCGCCAGCAGCTCCCGACAGGGAGGCACCGGGGAGCTGTTTTTT. Translated: CASSSRQGGTGELFF.

A few counts support this clonotype. The gene calls are TRBV20-1 and TRBJ2-3; D may be TRBD1 or TRBD2 (5 bases each). This CDR3 has 13 residues. The V end was cut by 5 bases, the J end by 6 bases, with 15 bases between. Germline V CDR1 and CDR2: DFQATT, SNEGSKA (reference sequence). The CDR3 is CSAVPGRWDTQYF. CDR3 nucleotides: TGCAGTGCTGTCCCGGGACGTTGGGATACGCAGTATTTT.

This clonotype was seen a few times. The chain has TRBV2 and TRBJ2-2; 8 bases agree with TRBD2. V lost 7 bases and J lost 2; bases outside the gene matches: 3. Germline assignment: CDR1 SNHLY and CDR2 FYNNEI. The CDR3 contains 14 residues. DNA for the CDR3: TGTGCCAGCAAGCGGGAGAGAAACACCGGGGAGCTGTTTTTT. Translation: CASKRERNTGELFF.

This clonotype has just a few counts. V is TRBV6-2 or TRBV6-3 and J is TRBJ2-7; tentative D call: TRBD1 (5 bases). This CDR3 contains 12 residues. The germline CDR1 and CDR2 sequences are MNHEY and SVGEGT. Trimming took 7 bases from V and 2 from J, leaving 9 bases between them. CDR3 sequence: CASTTAAYEQYF. The CDR3 nucleotides are TGTGCCAGCACGACAGCTGCCTACGAGCAGTACTTC.

V usage is TRBV20-1 and J usage is TRBJ1-5; D gene unclear. CDR1 is DFQATT, CDR2 SNEGSKA, per germline (reference sequence). This CDR3 has 13 amino acids. Trimming removed 1 base from V and 2 bases from J, with 6 bases in between. The CDR3 sequence: CSARVQRNQPQHF. CDR3 DNA sequence: TGCAGTGCTAGAGTTCAGCGCAATCAGCCCCAGCATTTT.

This clonotype was recorded a few times. V is TRBV3-1 and J is TRBJ2-2; a weak D match, TRBD2 (5 bases). Germline V gives CDR1 LGHDT, CDR2 YNNKEL (reference sequence). V lost 6 bases to trimming and J lost 1 base, with 12 bases between them. The CDR3 contains 15 residues. CDR3: CASSYGLQNTGELFF. Here the CDR3 DNA reads TGTGCCAGCAGTTACGGACTTCAGAACACCGGGGAGCTGTTTTTT.

This sequence joins TRBV12-3 or TRBV12-4 and TRBJ1-4; the D is unclear. V was cut by 5 bases and J by 0 bases, with 10 bases left in between. The CDR3 is 15 residues long. Written as DNA, the CDR3 is TGTGCCAGCAGTCTAGTCAGCCCAACTAATGAAAAACTGTTTTTT. Its protein is CASSLVSPTNEKLFF.

This chain links TRBV15 with TRBJ2-5; 9 nucleotides match TRBD1. This CDR3 is 14 amino acids long. Trimming took 5 bases from V and 0 from J; bases not matched to a gene: 1. Per germline, CDR1 LNHNV and CDR2 YYDKDF (reference sequence). The CDR3 DNA follows: TGTGCCACCAGCCGACAGGGGGACCAAGAGACCCAGTACTTC. The encoded protein is CATSRQGDQETQYF.

This clonotype was observed a handful of times. V and J are TRBV7-9 and TRBJ1-2; D is unresolved. The CDR3 runs 15 residues. Trimming removed 1 base from V and 4 bases from J, with 13 bases in between. The V gene's germline CDR1 is SEHNR and CDR2 FQNEAQ (reference sequence). The CDR3 DNA sequence: TGTGCCAGCAGCTTAGGAACATCAACCAGCTATGGCTACACCTTC. This codes for CASSLGTSTSYGYTF.

The chain links TRBV15 to TRBJ1-5; D is unresolved. This CDR3 spans 12 amino acids. V shed 3 bases and J shed 3 bases, with 3 bases lying between them. Germline V gives CDR1 LNHNV, CDR2 YYDKDF (reference sequence). CDR3 sequence reads: CATSSTNQPQHF. CDR3 nucleotide sequence: TGTGCCACCAGCAGTACCAATCAGCCCCAGCATTTT.

The CDR3 region has the DNA TGTGCCAGCAGCCTAGGCGGTAGCGGGATGGACAATGAGCAGTTCTTC. Protein sequence: CASSLGGSGMDNEQFF. This chain uses TRBV14 with TRBJ2-1; 8 bases align to TRBD2. Germline assignment: CDR1 SGHDN and CDR2 FVKESK. With 4 bases clipped from V and 5 bases from J, the junction kept 10 bases outside the gene matches. The CDR3 is 16 amino acids.

The chain links TRBV5-1 to TRBJ1-5; D gene ambiguous. CDR3 length: 16 residues. Trimming stripped 0 bases from V and 6 bases from J, with 16 bases between. CDR1 is SGHRS and CDR2 is YFSETQ in the germline V gene. CDR3 bases: TGCGCCAGCAGCTTGGTGCCGGGGAGCGGTGCTCAGCCCCAGCATTTT. It translates to CASSLVPGSGAQPQHF.

V and J are TRBV5-4 and TRBJ2-3, with D possibly matching TRBD2 (5 bases). The CDR3 runs to 13 residues. V was pared by 4 bases and J by 9 bases, with 15 bases between. In germline, CDR1 is SGHNT, CDR2 YYREEE (reference sequence). The CDR3 coding sequence is TGTGCCAGCAGCCCTCCCGTCGGGGAAACGCAGTATTTT. Its protein is CASSPPVGETQYF.

V usage is TRBV6-1 and J usage is TRBJ2-3, with D tentatively TRBD2 (6 bases). CDR1 is MNHNS, CDR2 SASEGT, per germline. The CDR3 loop spans 14 amino acids. Trimming stripped 6 bases from V and 0 bases from J, with 10 bases between. The CDR3 sequence is CASRDGTSTDTQYF. In nucleotides, the CDR3 is TGTGCCAGCAGGGACGGGACTAGCACAGATACGCAGTATTTT.

This clonotype was seen repeatedly, ten times or more. The chain links TRBV12-3 or TRBV12-4 to TRBJ2-3; TRBD2 aligns across 13 bases. The CDR3 extends over 16 amino acids. The V and J ends lost 3 bases and 1 base, in that order; junction bases with no gene match: 1. The CDR3 bases are TGTGCCAGCAGTTTTGGGACTAGCGGGGGCACAGATACGCAGTATTTT. It codes for CASSFGTSGGTDTQYF.

This clonotype was recorded a few times. The gene calls are TRBV24-1 and TRBJ2-3; TRBD1 matches at 11 bases. Trimming at V came to 4 bases and at J to 0 bases, leaving 5 bases not matched to a gene. Germline-derived CDR1 and CDR2 are KGHDR and SFDVKD. The CDR3 length is 17 residues. The CDR3 DNA reads TGTGCCACCAGTGACCCCGGACAGGGGGCAAGCACAGATACGCAGTATTTT. Translated, it gives CATSDPGQGASTDTQYF.

This clonotype showed up just a few times. Germline is not matched at one junction end, which may reflect a read error. The rearrangement links TRBV24-1 to TRBJ2-5, with 7 nucleotides matching TRBD1. This CDR3 has 16 residues. The germline V gene has CDR1 KGHDR and CDR2 SFDVKD. CDR3 sequence: CATSDPGTQGQVTQYF. DNA of the CDR3: TGTGCCACCAGTGACCCCGGGACACAGGGGCAAGTGACCCAGTACTTC.

This clonotype was counted between two and nine times. This chain joins TRBV5-1 and TRBJ2-4; D is unresolved. V lost 0 bases, J lost 6 bases, and 7 bases lay in between. CDR1 is SGHRS, CDR2 YFSETQ, per germline. The CDR3 consists of 13 residues. The CDR3 loop is CASSLDGLNIQYF. The DNA of the CDR3 is TGCGCCAGCAGCTTGGATGGGTTAAACATTCAGTACTTC.

The chain employs TRBV29-1 and TRBJ2-2; 11 positions agree with TRBD1. V trimming: 6 bases; J trimming: 5 bases; junction bases outside the gene matches: 2. Looked up from germline, CDR1 is SQVTM and CDR2 is ANQGSEA. The CDR3 runs to 13 residues. DNA for the CDR3: TGCAGCGTCGGGACAGGGGGGACCGGGGAGCTGTTTTTT. Translation gives CSVGTGGTGELFF.

The table lists this clonotype with a few counts. This chain joins TRBV12-5 and TRBJ2-5; no firm D call. The CDR3 sequence is 10 residues long. Between the trimmed V and J ends, which lost 6 bases and 5 bases, there was a span of 4 bases. Germline V gene data show CDR1 as LGHNT and CDR2 as FRNRAP. The CDR3 loop reads CASGSETQYF. The CDR3 DNA is TGTGCTAGTGGGAGTGAGACCCAGTACTTC.

The chain has TRBV2 and TRBJ1-2, with no clear D. This CDR3 spans 13 amino acids. Germline V CDR1 and CDR2: SNHLY, FYNNEI. V was trimmed by 8 bases and J by 4 bases, leaving 14 bases between them. CDR3: CASARRTAYGYTF. In DNA, the CDR3 is TGTGCCAGCGCCCGACGAACAGCCTATGGCTACACCTTC.

The chain uses TRBV27 and TRBJ1-5; D is unclear. CDR1 and CDR2 from the germline V gene are MNHEY and SMNVEV (reference sequence). The CDR3 spans 12 residues. Trimming stripped 3 bases from V and 9 bases from J, with 9 bases between. In DNA form, the CDR3 reads TGTGCCAGCAGTTTCGTCGACGGGCCCCAGCATTTT. It is translated as CASSFVDGPQHF.

CDR3 amino acids: CAWSRQGNTIYF. CDR3 DNA: TGTGCCTGGAGTCGACAGGGAAACACCATATATTTT. The chain couples TRBV30 to TRBJ1-3; TRBD1 might be the D (5 bases). CDR3 size: 12 residues. V was trimmed by 2 bases and J by 4 bases, leaving 6 bases between them. Germline V gives CDR1 GTSNPN, CDR2 SVGIG (reference sequence).

A few counts support this clonotype. The chain links TRBV5-1 to TRBJ1-2, with a weak D call TRBD1 (5 bases). Per germline, CDR1 SGHRS and CDR2 YFSETQ. The ends were cut back, 3 bases at V and 2 bases at J, with 11 bases in the middle. The CDR3 runs 14 residues. The CDR3 loop is CASSYDWGNYGYTF. CDR3 DNA sequence: TGCGCCAGCAGCTACGACTGGGGGAACTATGGCTACACCTTC.

V is TRBV11-2 and J is TRBJ2-5; D possibly corresponds to TRBD1 (5 bases). The germline CDR1 and CDR2 sequences are SGHAT and FQNNGV. The CDR3 loop spans 16 amino acids. V shed 5 bases and J shed 9 bases, with 25 bases lying between them. The CDR3 DNA reads TGTGCCAGCAGCCATATGACAGTGTGGGCGGCTTGGGCCCAGTACTTC. Protein product: CASSHMTVWAAWAQYF.

The chain recombines TRBV5-1 with TRBJ1-1; D not resolved. The CDR3 runs 15 residues. Trimming removed 6 bases at V and 5 bases at J, with 20 bases between. Per the germline V gene, CDR1 is SGHRS and CDR2 is YFSETQ. CDR3 protein: CASTREGRLETEAFF. DNA of the CDR3: TGCGCCAGCACCCGGGAGGGTCGGCTGGAGACTGAAGCTTTCTTT.

This clonotype was seen just once. The chain has TRBV5-1 and TRBJ2-1, with D perhaps TRBD2 (5 bases). CDR1 SGHRS and CDR2 YFSETQ come from the germline V gene. V was shortened by 4 bases and J by 0 bases, with 14 bases between the two germline ends. The CDR3 covers 16 residues. The CDR3: CASSLSGTSSYNEQFF. Here the CDR3 DNA reads TGCGCCAGCAGCCTCAGCGGAACTAGCTCCTACAATGAGCAGTTCTTC.

This sequence joins TRBV6-5 and TRBJ1-6; TRBD1 aligns across 7 bases. This CDR3 has 17 residues. Losses at the gene ends were 4 bases for V and 7 bases for J; bases not matched to a gene: 13. Germline V gene sequence: CDR1 MNHEY, CDR2 SVGAGI. The DNA for the CDR3 is TGTGCCAGCAGTTCTAGATGGGACAGTATGAGAAATTCACCCCTCCACTTT. This codes for CASSSRWDSMRNSPLHF.